The sequence of this T cell receptor (beta chain) was determined in a study of response to subunit inactivated influenza vaccine. Study-level points and caveats: It was the authors' suggestion that each seasonal influenza vaccination recruits few new T cells.

This clonotype was recorded many times. Its antigen remains unidentified. V shed 2 bases and J shed 6 bases, with 11 bases lying between them. The V gene's germline CDR1 is SEHNR and CDR2 FQNEAQ (reference sequence). The CDR3 runs 14 residues. Using its own MiXCR run on the RT-PCR reads, TCRdb lists one record per CDR3 protein. The table includes some 160,000 distinct CDR3 sequences, approximately 11% detected once. This chain connects TRBV7-9 to TRBJ2-1, with D unresolved. The receptor's source is a man aged 50-59 years who received an inactivated influenza vaccine. The specimen was non-naive T cells sorted from PBMCs, collected around seven weeks after vaccination. CDR3: CASSLFPPGNEQFF. In nucleotides, the CDR3 is TGTGCCAGCAGCTTATTCCCCCCCGGCAATGAGCAGTTCTTC.